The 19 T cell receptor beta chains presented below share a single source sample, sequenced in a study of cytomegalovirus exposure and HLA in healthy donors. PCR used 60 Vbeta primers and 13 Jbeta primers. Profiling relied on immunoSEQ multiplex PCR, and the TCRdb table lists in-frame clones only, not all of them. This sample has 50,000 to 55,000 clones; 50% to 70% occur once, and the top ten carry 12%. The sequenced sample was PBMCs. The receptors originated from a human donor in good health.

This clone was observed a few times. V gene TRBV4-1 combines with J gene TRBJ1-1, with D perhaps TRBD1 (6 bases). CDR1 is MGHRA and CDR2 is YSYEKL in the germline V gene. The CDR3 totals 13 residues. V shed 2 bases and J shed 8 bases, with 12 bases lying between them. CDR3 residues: CASSQQYGTEAFF. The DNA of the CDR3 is TGCGCCAGCAGCCAACAGTACGGGACAGAAGCTTTCTTT.

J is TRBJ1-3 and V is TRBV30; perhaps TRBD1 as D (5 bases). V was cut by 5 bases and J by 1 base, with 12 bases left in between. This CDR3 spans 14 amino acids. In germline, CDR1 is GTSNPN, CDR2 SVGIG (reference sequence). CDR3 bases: TGTGCCTGGGGGGGGAAAGGGTCTGGAAACACCATATATTTT. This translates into CAWGGKGSGNTIYF.

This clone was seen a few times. The CDR3 sequence: CASSSSGQGGNYGYTF. In DNA form, the CDR3 reads TGCGCCAGCAGCTCCTCCGGACAGGGGGGAAACTATGGCTACACCTTC. The chain employs TRBV5-1 and TRBJ1-2; TRBD1 agrees at 10 bases. The CDR3 totals 16 residues. Germline V gene lookup returns CDR1 SGHRS and CDR2 YFSETQ. The junction had 7 bases not matched to a gene; V was cut back by 3 bases and J by 2 bases.

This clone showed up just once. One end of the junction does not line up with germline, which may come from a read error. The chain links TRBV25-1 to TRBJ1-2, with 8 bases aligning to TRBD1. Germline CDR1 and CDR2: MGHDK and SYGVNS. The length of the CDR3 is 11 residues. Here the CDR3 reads CASSYWTGLVF. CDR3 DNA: TGTGCCAGCAGTTATTGGACAGGGCTCGTCTTC.

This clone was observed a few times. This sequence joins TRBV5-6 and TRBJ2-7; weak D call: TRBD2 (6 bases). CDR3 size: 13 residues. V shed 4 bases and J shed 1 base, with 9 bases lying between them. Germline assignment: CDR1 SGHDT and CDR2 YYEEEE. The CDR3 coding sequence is TGTGCCAGCAGCCTGGCGGGGTCCTACGAGCAGTACTTC. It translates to CASSLAGSYEQYF.

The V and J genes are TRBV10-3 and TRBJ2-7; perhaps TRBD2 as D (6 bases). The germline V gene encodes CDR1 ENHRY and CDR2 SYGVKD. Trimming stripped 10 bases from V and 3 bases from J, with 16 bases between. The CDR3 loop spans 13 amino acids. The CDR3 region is CATGTLNFYEQYF. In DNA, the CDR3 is TGTGCCACCGGGACTTTAAACTTCTACGAGCAGTACTTC.

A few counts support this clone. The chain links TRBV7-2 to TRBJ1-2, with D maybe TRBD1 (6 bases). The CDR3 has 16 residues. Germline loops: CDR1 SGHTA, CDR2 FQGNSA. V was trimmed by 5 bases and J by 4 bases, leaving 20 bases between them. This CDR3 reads CASSPSGQGLVYGYTF. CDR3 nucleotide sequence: TGTGCCAGCAGCCCCTCTGGGCAGGGGTTGGTCTATGGCTACACCTTC.

The CDR3 DNA follows: TGTGCCAGCTCACCACCCCCGCGGGGGCCAGAGACCCAGTACTTC. It specifies CASSPPPRGPETQYF. The V and J genes are TRBV18 and TRBJ2-5, with a possible D match to TRBD2 (7 bases). Germline CDR1 KGHSH, CDR2 LQKENI. The CDR3 runs 15 residues. The germline V and J ends were trimmed by 0 bases and 4 bases, with 12 bases remaining between them.

CDR3 residues: CASSVDPGFGELFF. As DNA, the CDR3 is TGTGCCAGCAGCGTCGACCCAGGGTTCGGGGAGCTGTTTTTT. V usage is TRBV9 and J usage is TRBJ2-2; weak D call: TRBD1 (5 bases). Trimming left V 2 bases short and J 7 bases short, with 12 bases between. Germline values: CDR1 SGDLS, CDR2 YYNGEE. This CDR3 has 14 residues. Full variable domain (missing parts from reference TRBV9 and TRBJ2-2): DSGVTQTPKHLITATGQRVTLRCSPRSGDLSVYWYQQSLDQGLQFLIQYYNGEERAKGNILERFSAQQFPDLHSELNLSSLELGDSALYFCASSVDPGFGELFFGEGSRLTVL.

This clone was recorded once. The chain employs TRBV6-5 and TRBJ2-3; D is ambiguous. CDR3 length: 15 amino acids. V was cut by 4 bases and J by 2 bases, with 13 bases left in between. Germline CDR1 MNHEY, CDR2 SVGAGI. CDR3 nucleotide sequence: TGTGCCAGCAGTTCCCCTTACCAACTCACAGATACGCAGTATTTT. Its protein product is CASSSPYQLTDTQYF.

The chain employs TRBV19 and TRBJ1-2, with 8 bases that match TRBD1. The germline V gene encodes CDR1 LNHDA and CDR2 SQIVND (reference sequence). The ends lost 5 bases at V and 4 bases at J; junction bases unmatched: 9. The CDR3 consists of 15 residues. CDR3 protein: CASSAQQGVGYGYTF. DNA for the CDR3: TGTGCCAGTAGTGCCCAACAGGGGGTGGGCTATGGCTACACCTTC. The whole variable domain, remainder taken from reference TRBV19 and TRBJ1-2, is DGGITQSPKYLFRKEGQNVTLSCEQNLNHDAMYWYRQDPGQGLRLIYYSQIVNDFQKGDIAEGYSVSREKKESFPLTVTSAQKNPTAFYLCASSAQQGVGYGYTFGSGTRLTVV.

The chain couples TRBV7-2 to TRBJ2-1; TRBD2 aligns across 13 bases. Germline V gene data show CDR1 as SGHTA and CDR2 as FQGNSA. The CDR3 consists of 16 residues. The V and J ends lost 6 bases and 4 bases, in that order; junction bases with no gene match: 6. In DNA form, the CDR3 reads TGTGCCAGCAGGAGGACTAGCGGGGGCCAATACAATGAGCAGTTCTTC. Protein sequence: CASRRTSGGQYNEQFF.

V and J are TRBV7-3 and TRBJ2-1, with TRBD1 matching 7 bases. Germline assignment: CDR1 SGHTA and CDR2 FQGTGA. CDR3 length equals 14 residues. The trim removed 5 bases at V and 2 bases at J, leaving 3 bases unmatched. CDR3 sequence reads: CASSAQGAYNEQFF. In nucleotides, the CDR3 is TGTGCCAGCAGCGCCCAGGGGGCCTACAATGAGCAGTTCTTC. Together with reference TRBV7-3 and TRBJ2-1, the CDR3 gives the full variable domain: GAGVSQTPSNKVTEKGKYVELRCDPISGHTALYWYRQSLGQGPEFLIYFQGTGAADDSGLPNDRFFAVRPEGSVSTLKIQRTERGDSAVYLCASSAQGAYNEQFFGPGTRLTVL.

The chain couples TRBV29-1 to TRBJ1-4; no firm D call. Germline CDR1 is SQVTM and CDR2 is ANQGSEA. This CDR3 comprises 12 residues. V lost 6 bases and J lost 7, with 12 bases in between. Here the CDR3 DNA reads TGCAGCGTGTCGGGGAGTGGTGAAAAACTGTTTTTT. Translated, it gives CSVSGSGEKLFF.

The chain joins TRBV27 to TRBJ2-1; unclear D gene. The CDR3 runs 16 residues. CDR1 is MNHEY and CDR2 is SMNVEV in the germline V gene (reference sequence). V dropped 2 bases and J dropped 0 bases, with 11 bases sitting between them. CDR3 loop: CASSLKASSSYNEQFF. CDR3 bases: TGTGCCAGCAGTTTAAAAGCGTCCTCCTCCTACAATGAGCAGTTCTTC.

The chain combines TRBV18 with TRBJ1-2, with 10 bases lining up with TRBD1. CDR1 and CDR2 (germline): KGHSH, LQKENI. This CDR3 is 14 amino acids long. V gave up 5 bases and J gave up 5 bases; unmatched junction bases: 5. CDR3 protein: CASSIGTGVYGYTF. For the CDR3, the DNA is TGTGCCAGCTCAATCGGGACAGGGGTGTATGGCTACACCTTC.

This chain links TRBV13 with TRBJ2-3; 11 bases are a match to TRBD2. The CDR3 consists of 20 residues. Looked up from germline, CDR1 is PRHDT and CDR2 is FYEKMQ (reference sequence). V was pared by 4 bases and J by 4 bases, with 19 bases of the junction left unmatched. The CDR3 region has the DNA TGTGCCAGCAGCTCCTCCTCTGGGGTAGCGGGGGGGCCGTACGCAGATACGCAGTATTTT. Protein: CASSSSSGVAGGPYADTQYF.

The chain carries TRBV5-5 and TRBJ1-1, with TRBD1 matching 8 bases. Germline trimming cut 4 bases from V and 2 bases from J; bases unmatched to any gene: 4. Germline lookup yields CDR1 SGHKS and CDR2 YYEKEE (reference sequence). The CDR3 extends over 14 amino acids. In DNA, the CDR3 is TGTGCCAGCAGCCGCGACAGGGGTAACACTGAAGCTTTCTTT. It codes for CASSRDRGNTEAFF.

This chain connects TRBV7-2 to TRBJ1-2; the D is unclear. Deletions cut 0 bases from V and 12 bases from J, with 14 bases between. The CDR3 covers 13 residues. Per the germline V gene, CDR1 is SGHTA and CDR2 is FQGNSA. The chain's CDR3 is CASSLAPTSGNTF. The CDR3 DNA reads TGTGCCAGCAGCTTAGCGCCAACTTCCGGGAACACCTTC.